Shown below are 24 T cell receptor beta chains from a single sample sequenced in a study of regulatory T cells in long-lasting Graves disease. Indicated time point: newly diagnosed GD, antithyroid drugs for less than 3 months. There was RNA extracted from PBMCs, and the TCR library was made from it. CDR3-region Arm-PCR and iRepertoire HTBI primers produced the TCR beta libraries. TCRdb reanalysed the multiplex PCR reads using MiXCR and keeps one entry per CDR3 protein. The table lists about 620,000 distinct CDR3 sequences, roughly 15% of them singletons. This sample also belongs to another study, concerning T cells in Graves' hyperthyroidism and ophthalmopathy.

The sequencing used peripheral blood mononuclear cells (PBMCs), collected at new diagnosis, from a patient treated with antithyroid drugs. These receptors were collected from a woman aged 30 to 39 with Graves disease.

The chain combines TRBV20-1 with TRBJ2-7; 8 nucleotides line up with TRBD2. CDR3 size: 15 residues. V lost 6 bases to trimming and J lost 0 bases; unmatched junction nucleotides: 10. Germline V gene lookup returns CDR1 DFQATT and CDR2 SNEGSKA (reference sequence). The CDR3 reads CSAPLAGRVSYEQYF. CDR3 coding DNA: TGCAGTGCCCCTTTAGCGGGAAGGGTCTCCTACGAGCAGTACTTC.

This clonotype was recorded at least ten times. The chain combines TRBV12-3 or TRBV12-4 with TRBJ2-1; 7 bases map to TRBD1. This CDR3 spans 15 amino acids. The trim removed 2 bases at V and 9 bases at J, leaving 10 bases unmatched. This CDR3 reads CASSLSDRDGPEQFF. The DNA of the CDR3 is TGTGCCAGCAGTTTATCTGACAGGGACGGCCCTGAGCAGTTCTTC.

The J gene is TRBJ2-7, the V gene TRBV15, with D unclear. V was shortened by 3 bases and J by 4 bases, with 19 bases between the two germline ends. The CDR3 contains 16 residues. Germline CDR1 and CDR2: LNHNV and YYDKDF (reference sequence). The CDR3 spells CATSRSADMLRYEQYF. CDR3 sequence (DNA): TGTGCCACCAGCAGGTCGGCCGACATGCTACGATACGAGCAGTACTTC. Drawing the rest from reference TRBV15 and TRBJ2-7, the complete variable domain is DAMVIQNPRYQVTQFGKPVTLSCSQTLNHNVMYWYQQKSSQAPKLLFHYYDKDFNNEADTPDNFQSRRPNTSFCFLDIRSPGLGDTAMYLCATSRSADMLRYEQYFGPGTRLTVT.

This clonotype was picked up many times. The CDR3 here is CASSLSGTGPQHF. CDR3 DNA: TGTGCCAGCAGTTTATCCGGGACAGGGCCCCAGCATTTT. The genes are TRBV28 and TRBJ1-5; 8 nucleotides agree with TRBD1. CDR1 and CDR2 (germline): MDHEN, SYDVKM. The CDR3 has 13 residues. The J segment lost 9 bases and the V segment lost 1 base, leaving 2 bases of the junction unmatched.

This clonotype was detected a few times. The genes are TRBV2 and TRBJ2-7, with D perhaps TRBD1 (6 bases). The CDR3 extends over 13 amino acids. CDR1 is SNHLY and CDR2 is FYNNEI in the germline V gene. Trimming removed 6 bases from V and 3 bases from J, with 12 bases in between. For the CDR3, the DNA is TGTGCCAGCAGGCACCGGGACAACTACGAGCAGTACTTC. It translates to CASRHRDNYEQYF.

This clonotype was seen a handful of times. In this CDR3 the conserved last residue, phenylalanine or tryptophan, is missing, so a read error is likely. The chain is built from TRBV5-1 and TRBJ2-1, with 9 bases identical to TRBD1. Trimming removed 3 bases from V and 2 bases from J; junction bases left unmatched: 6. This CDR3 region has 16 residues. The germline gives CDR1 SGHRS, CDR2 YFSETQ. In DNA, the CDR3 is TGCGCCAGCAGCTGGGGGACAGGGAGCGCCTACAATGAGCAGTTCCTC. Translating gives CASSWGTGSAYNEQFL.

The genes are TRBV7-3 and TRBJ2-1; 12 bases match TRBD2. This CDR3 comprises 18 residues. With V trimmed by 3 bases and J by 7 bases, 13 bases remained unmatched. Germline-derived CDR1 and CDR2 are SGHTA and FQGTGA. In DNA, the CDR3 is TGTGCCAGCAGCTTCCACGTAGGGGCTAGCGGGAGGGCGAATGAGCAGTTCTTC. This translates into CASSFHVGASGRANEQFF. The whole variable domain, filled in from reference TRBV7-3 and TRBJ2-1, reads GAGVSQTPSNKVTEKGKYVELRCDPISGHTALYWYRQSLGQGPEFLIYFQGTGAADDSGLPNDRFFAVRPEGSVSTLKIQRTERGDSAVYLCASSFHVGASGRANEQFFGPGTRLTVL.

The rearrangement joins TRBV20-1 to TRBJ2-3; 9 bases agree with TRBD2. There are 15 residues in the CDR3. V lost 0 bases to trimming and J lost 3 bases; unmatched junction nucleotides: 4. The germline V gene encodes CDR1 DFQATT and CDR2 SNEGSKA (reference sequence). In DNA, the CDR3 is TGCAGTGCTAGAGATGAACTAGCGGGTACAGATACGCAGTATTTT. Translating gives CSARDELAGTDTQYF.

Ten or more counts support this clonotype. The rearrangement links TRBV28 to TRBJ2-1; tentatively, D is TRBD1 or TRBD2 (5 bases each). With 6 bases removed from V and 6 bases from J, the gap between germline ends came to 18 bases. Germline V lookup: CDR1 MDHEN, CDR2 SYDVKM. The CDR3 is made up of 15 amino acids. In DNA, the CDR3 is TGTGCCAGCAGGCCCTCCGGGACCTCGGGCAATGAGCAGTTCTTC. Protein sequence: CASRPSGTSGNEQFF. The full variable domain, its missing parts supplied by reference TRBV28 and TRBJ2-1, is DVKVTQSSRYLVKRTGEKVFLECVQDMDHENMFWYRQDPGLGLRLIYFSYDVKMKEKGDIPEGYSVSREKKERFSLILESASTNQTSMYLCASRPSGTSGNEQFFGPGTRLTVL.

This clonotype was counted a few times. A read error is possible here, since a much larger clone lies one base away. The V and J genes are TRBV3-1 and TRBJ1-1; D possibly corresponds to TRBD1 (6 bases). Germline CDR1 and CDR2: LGHDT and YNNKEL (reference sequence). This CDR3 spans 15 amino acids. CDR3 region: CASSQATGSYTGAFF. CDR3 nucleotides: TGTGCCAGCAGCCAGGCCACAGGGTCGTACACTGGAGCTTTCTTT.

On this clonotype itself: Possible read error: a much larger clone is one base away. This chain uses TRBV10-3 with TRBJ1-1, with TRBD1 matching over 7 bases. V lost 6 bases and J lost 4; bases outside the gene matches: 8. The V gene's germline CDR1 is ENHRY and CDR2 SYGVKD. This CDR3 spans 14 amino acids. CDR3 sequence reads: CAIRAGTACTEAFF. CDR3 sequence (DNA): TGTGCCATCAGGGCCGGGACAGCTTGCACTGAAGCTTTCTTT.

This clonotype was seen ten or more times. The genes are TRBV2 and TRBJ1-3; D remains unclear. CDR1 is SNHLY, CDR2 FYNNEI, per germline. The CDR3 sequence is 16 residues long. Between the trimmed V and J ends, which lost 6 bases and 0 bases, there was a span of 15 bases. Here the CDR3 DNA reads TGTGCCAGCAGCGAAACGCCCCTCAACTCTGGAAACACCATATATTTT. Residues: CASSETPLNSGNTIYF.

V gene TRBV19 combines with J gene TRBJ2-1, with 7 bases matching TRBD1. Unmatched junction bases numbered 8, after V lost 3 bases and J lost 0 bases. Germline V gene data show CDR1 as LNHDA and CDR2 as SQIVND (reference sequence). The CDR3 loop spans 17 amino acids. CDR3 in DNA: TGTGCCAGTAGTATTGGGTCACGGGACAGCTCCTACAATGAGCAGTTCTTC. This gives the protein CASSIGSRDSSYNEQFF.

The V and J genes are TRBV11-3 and TRBJ2-7; D is possibly TRBD1 (5 bases). The CDR3 extends over 13 amino acids. Trimming pared 5 bases from V and 3 bases from J, leaving 11 bases between. Germline CDR1 is SGHNT and CDR2 is YENEEA. CDR3 coding DNA: TGTGCCAGCAGCATAAGACAGAACTACGAGCAGTACTTC. This translates into CASSIRQNYEQYF. Full variable domain (outside the CDR3, taken from reference TRBV11-3 and TRBJ2-7): EAGVVQSPRYKIIEKKQPVAFWCNPISGHNTLYWYLQNLGQGPELLIRYENEEAVDDSQLPKDRFSAERLKGVDSTLKIQPAELGDSAVYLCASSIRQNYEQYFGPGTRLTVT.

This clonotype was observed at least ten times. The J gene is TRBJ1-4, the V gene TRBV12-3 or TRBV12-4; TRBD1 is a possible D gene (5 bases). V was shortened by 6 bases and J by 0 bases, with 11 bases between the two germline ends. The CDR3 covers 15 residues. CDR3 bases: TGTGCCAGCAGGGGGGAAGCCGCAACTAATGAAAAACTGTTTTTT. Translation: CASRGEAATNEKLFF.

Many counts were recorded for this clonotype. Here the CDR3 DNA reads TGCAGTGCACCCGCTAGTATTGTAGAGACCCAGTACTTC. This codes for CSAPASIVETQYF. The rearrangement joins TRBV20-1 to TRBJ2-5; no clear D. The CDR3 contains 13 residues. Germline-derived CDR1 and CDR2 are DFQATT and SNEGSKA (reference sequence). V lost 6 bases and J 4 bases, leaving 15 bases between the germline ends.

This clonotype was detected ten times or more. V is TRBV7-2 and J is TRBJ2-1, with D perhaps matching TRBD2 (6 bases). The ends were cut back, 3 bases at V and 8 bases at J, with 20 bases in the middle. The CDR3 spans 16 residues. Per germline, CDR1 SGHTA and CDR2 FQGNSA. CDR3 in DNA: TGTGCCAGCAGCTTCCGCCTTACGGGAGCGGTCTATGAGCAGTTCTTC. Residues: CASSFRLTGAVYEQFF.

As concerns this clonotype: Since a much larger clone is just one base distant, this may be a read error. The chain recombines TRBV12-3 or TRBV12-4 with TRBJ2-7, with a tentative D call TRBD2 (5 bases). The CDR3 runs to 14 residues. CDR3 in DNA: TGTGCCAGCAGCCCACCGGGAAGGTCCTACGACCAGTACTTC. Protein sequence: CASSPPGRSYDQYF.

This clonotype was seen only a few times. The chain couples TRBV19 to TRBJ1-5; D possibly corresponds to TRBD1 (6 bases). The CDR3 has 14 amino acids. The V and J ends lost 8 bases and 7 bases respectively, with 18 bases between them. CDR1 and CDR2 from the germline V gene are LNHDA and SQIVND (reference sequence). In DNA form, the CDR3 reads TGTGCCAGTTCCAGGGACACCAAGGGACAGCCCCAGCATTTT. Protein sequence: CASSRDTKGQPQHF.

At least ten counts were recorded for this clonotype. The rearrangement joins TRBV28 to TRBJ2-1; 7 positions match TRBD2. The CDR3 is 15 amino acids. V was pared by 8 bases and J by 8 bases, with 15 bases of the junction left unmatched. CDR1 is MDHEN and CDR2 is SYDVKM in the germline V gene. CDR3 amino acids: CASGGGGGNSYEQFF. CDR3 in DNA: TGTGCCAGCGGTGGTGGGGGGGGTAATTCGTATGAGCAGTTCTTC.

This clonotype was observed many times. This sequence joins TRBV28 and TRBJ2-1; 14 nucleotides match TRBD2. Trimming cost V 6 bases and J 10 bases; bases outside gene matches: 8. Germline CDR1 MDHEN, CDR2 SYDVKM. This CDR3 spans 15 amino acids. CDR3 DNA: TGTGCCAGCAGACCCGGGACTAGCGGGGGATTCGAGCAGTTCTTC. It translates to CASRPGTSGGFEQFF.

This clonotype has a count of ten or more. This chain uses TRBV7-2 with TRBJ2-1; D remains ambiguous. CDR3 size: 10 residues. Germline V gene lookup returns CDR1 SGHTA and CDR2 FQGNSA. V shed 8 bases and J shed 9 bases, with 8 bases lying between them. The CDR3 nucleotides read TGTGCCAGCGGTGCCGGTGAGCAGTTCTTC. As protein: CASGAGEQFF. Using reference TRBV7-2 and TRBJ2-1 for the parts outside the CDR3, the full variable domain is GAGVSQSPSNKVTEKGKDVELRCDPISGHTALYWYRQSLGQGLEFLIYFQGNSAPDKSGLPSDRFSAERTGGSVSTLTIQRTQQEDSAVYLCASGAGEQFFGPGTRLTVL.

This clonotype occurred many times. The chain links TRBV11-2 to TRBJ2-7; D is possibly TRBD1 or TRBD2 (5 bases each). Germline V gene sequence: CDR1 SGHAT, CDR2 FQNNGV. Trimming pared 0 bases from V and 0 bases from J, leaving 15 bases between. This CDR3 region has 17 residues. This chain's CDR3 is CASSLDQRGHSSYEQYF. The CDR3, as DNA: TGTGCCAGCAGCTTAGATCAGAGGGGCCATAGCTCCTACGAGCAGTACTTC.

The rearrangement uses TRBV24-1 and TRBJ2-5, with TRBD1 matching 7 bases. Germline CDR1 KGHDR, CDR2 SFDVKD. V dropped 7 bases and J dropped 0; count of bases not matched to a gene: 7. The CDR3 covers 15 residues. The CDR3 region has the DNA TGTGCCACCAGCCTAGGGACAGCGTACCAAGAGACCCAGTACTTC. Residues: CATSLGTAYQETQYF.